One sample yielded the 3 T cell receptor beta chains listed below, sequenced in a study of shared clonotypes between healthy human individuals. Here immunoSEQ multiplex PCR was the method, and the copy in TCRdb shows in-frame clones only, minus some. The repertoire has more than 500,000 clones, around 96% of them found once; the top ten carry 0.05% to 0.07%. The sequencing sample was made of naive CD4+ T cells sorted from blood. The subset denotes: CD45RA+ positively selected. The receptors derive from a woman younger than 45 in good health.

A remark on this clone: The sample contains more than one DNA sequence encoding this CDR3. V is TRBV29-1 and J is TRBJ2-7; TRBD1 might be the D (5 bases). Trimming removed 3 bases from V and 2 bases from J, with 11 bases in between. Germline-derived CDR1 and CDR2 are SQVTM and ANQGSEA. The CDR3 runs to 13 residues. The CDR3 loop is CSVEGQGTYEQYF. In DNA form, the CDR3 reads TGCAGCGTTGAGGGGCAGGGTACCTACGAGCAGTACTTC.

The chain has TRBV6-1 and TRBJ1-3; 11 bases are a match to TRBD1. Germline CDR1 reads MNHNS; CDR2 reads SASEGT. This CDR3 region has 17 residues. Losses at the gene ends were 4 bases for V and 1 base for J; bases not matched to a gene: 6. This CDR3 is CASSARDRGKSGNTIYF. The CDR3 nucleotides are TGTGCCAGCAGTGCACGGGACAGGGGGAAGTCTGGAAACACCATATATTTT.

The V call is TRBV18, the J call TRBJ1-1; D may be TRBD1 (5 bases). The V end lost 4 bases, the J end lost 2 bases, and 14 bases lay between the germline ends. This CDR3 region has 15 residues. Germline CDR1 reads KGHSH; CDR2 reads LQKENI. The CDR3 nucleotides read TGTGCCAGCTCACGAGGGACGGCCGATAACACTGAAGCTTTCTTT. Encoded protein: CASSRGTADNTEAFF.